These 24 T cell receptor beta chains were all obtained from the same sample, sequenced in a study of T cell responses to AZD1222 COVID-19 vaccine. Clones were read by immunoSEQ multiplex PCR, and TCRdb kept only the in-frame ones, dropping some. The sample yields 95,000 to 100,000 clones, 85% to 90% seen once. This specimen consisted of peripheral blood, obtained on day 0 of AZD1222 vaccination. These receptors came from an adult in good health.

The chain joins TRBV6-5 to TRBJ1-3; no definite D call. V was cut by 0 bases and J by 7 bases, with 16 bases left in between. This CDR3 comprises 16 residues. CDR1 is MNHEY, CDR2 SVGAGI, per germline. The CDR3 DNA is TGTGCCAGCAGTTACTCGAGGGTTGGGGAGTCGAACACCATATATTTT. Translated: CASSYSRVGESNTIYF.

This chain connects TRBV7-8 to TRBJ1-2; 12 nucleotides align to TRBD1. Germline CDR1 SGHVS, CDR2 FQNEAQ. V shed 1 base, J shed 1 base, and the junction held 7 bases outside the gene matches. This CDR3 is built from 18 residues. In DNA, the CDR3 is TGTGCCAGCAGCTTAGTCGGGACAGGGGGCCTTAATAACTATGGCTACACCTTC. Amino acids: CASSLVGTGGLNNYGYTF.

The chain is built from TRBV12-3 or TRBV12-4 and TRBJ2-1, with D tentatively TRBD2 (5 bases). This CDR3 has 12 residues. The V gene lost 4 bases and the J gene lost 10 bases, with 11 bases spanning the gap. As DNA, the CDR3 is TGTGCCAGCAGTTCTAGCCCGCGGGAGCAGTTCTTC. It yields the protein CASSSSPREQFF.

The chain has TRBV2 and TRBJ1-2, with TRBD1 matching 8 bases. The CDR3 length is 14 residues. The germline V gene has CDR1 SNHLY and CDR2 FYNNEI. The junction had 7 bases not matched to a gene; V was cut back by 8 bases and J by 2 bases. CDR3 sequence: CASRGQGGNYGYTF. DNA of the CDR3: TGTGCCAGCCGAGGACAGGGCGGGAACTATGGCTACACCTTC. The whole variable domain, remainder taken from reference TRBV2 and TRBJ1-2, is EPEVTQTPSHQVTQMGQEVILRCVPISNHLYFYWYRQILGQKVEFLVSFYNNEISEKSEIFDDQFSVERPDGSNFTLKIRSTKLEDSAMYFCASRGQGGNYGYTFGSGTRLTVV.

This clone was detected once. V gene TRBV27 combines with J gene TRBJ2-1; maybe TRBD2 (6 bases). Deletions cut 4 bases from V and 2 bases from J, with 12 bases between. The CDR3 consists of 15 residues. Germline loops: CDR1 MNHEY, CDR2 SMNVEV (reference sequence). The CDR3 protein is CASSWRDSPYNEQFF. DNA of the CDR3: TGTGCCAGCAGTTGGCGGGACTCCCCCTACAATGAGCAGTTCTTC.

This chain joins TRBV7-2 and TRBJ2-2, with TRBD2 as a possible D gene (6 bases). The germline V gene has CDR1 SGHTA and CDR2 FQGNSA. This CDR3 is 14 amino acids long. The V and J ends lost 3 bases and 3 bases respectively, with 8 bases between them. CDR3 amino acids: CASSFGTHTGELFF. Here the CDR3 DNA reads TGTGCCAGCAGCTTCGGGACTCACACCGGGGAGCTGTTTTTT.

This chain links TRBV11-2 with TRBJ1-2; 8 bases match TRBD1. The ends lost 5 bases at V and 4 bases at J; junction bases unmatched: 3. The germline gives CDR1 SGHAT, CDR2 FQNNGV. The length of the CDR3 is 13 residues. The CDR3 region has the DNA TGTGCCAGCAGCGCGGACAGGGTCTATGGCTACACCTTC. The encoded protein is CASSADRVYGYTF.

The rearrangement uses TRBV19 and TRBJ1-5; no clear D gene. This CDR3 spans 16 amino acids. CDR1 and CDR2 from the germline V gene are LNHDA and SQIVND (reference sequence). V was pared by 3 bases and J by 0 bases, with 12 bases between. CDR3 region: CASSILAEPSNQPQHF. In nucleotides, the CDR3 is TGTGCCAGTAGTATTCTGGCGGAGCCTAGCAATCAGCCCCAGCATTTT.

The V gene is TRBV9, the J gene TRBJ2-2; no firm D call. V gave up 3 bases and J gave up 1 base, with 10 bases separating them. This CDR3 contains 15 residues. Germline V CDR1 and CDR2: SGDLS, YYNGEE. The CDR3 DNA reads as TGTGCCAGCAGCGCGAGAGACATGAACACCGGGGAGCTGTTTTTT. This encodes CASSARDMNTGELFF.

The chain employs TRBV27 and TRBJ2-1; TRBD2 matches at 12 bases. Germline assignment: CDR1 MNHEY and CDR2 SMNVEV (reference sequence). The CDR3 is made up of 17 amino acids. Trimming cost V 2 bases and J 8 bases; bases outside gene matches: 10. The CDR3 region is CASSLRGPSGRADEQFF. CDR3 sequence (DNA): TGTGCCAGCAGTTTAAGGGGGCCTAGCGGGAGGGCCGATGAGCAGTTCTTC.

The V and J genes are TRBV6-2 or TRBV6-3 and TRBJ2-7; D gene uncertain. The CDR3 totals 12 residues. V lost 2 bases and J lost 5, with 7 bases in between. CDR1 is MNHEY, CDR2 SVGEGT, per germline. CDR3 nucleotide sequence: TGTGCCAGCAGTTACGGACGTAACGAGCAGTACTTC. Translated, it gives CASSYGRNEQYF.

This clone showed up just once. The chain employs TRBV19 and TRBJ2-5; D perhaps matches TRBD2 (6 bases). Germline CDR1 and CDR2: LNHDA and SQIVND (reference sequence). The CDR3 is made up of 13 amino acids. V lost 6 bases and J 2 bases, leaving 10 bases between the germline ends. The CDR3 spells CASRLARQETQYF. For the CDR3, the DNA is TGTGCCAGTAGACTAGCCCGTCAAGAGACCCAGTACTTC.

The CDR3 loop reads CASSPTLYNSGNTIYF. CDR3 DNA sequence: TGTGCCAGCAGCCCGACTCTCTACAACTCTGGAAACACCATATATTTT. The genes are TRBV7-6 and TRBJ1-3; D is unresolved. The V gene lost 5 bases and the J gene lost 0 bases, with 14 bases spanning the gap. CDR3 length: 16 residues. The germline CDR1 and CDR2 sequences are SGHVS and FNYEAQ.

The V call is TRBV9, the J call TRBJ1-1; a weak D match, TRBD1 (5 bases). The ends were cut back, 5 bases at V and 7 bases at J, with 18 bases in the middle. The CDR3 sequence is 14 residues long. In germline, CDR1 is SGDLS, CDR2 YYNGEE. This CDR3 is CASSDGRGKYEAFF. Written as DNA, the CDR3 is TGTGCCAGCAGTGACGGGAGGGGCAAGTATGAAGCTTTCTTT.

This chain links TRBV19 with TRBJ2-7, with D hard to call. The germline gives CDR1 LNHDA, CDR2 SQIVND (reference sequence). The CDR3 extends over 12 amino acids. V shed 6 bases and J shed 6 bases, with 12 bases lying between them. The CDR3, as DNA: TGTGCCAGTAGACATCTTGACGGCGAGCAGTACTTC. The encoded protein is CASRHLDGEQYF.

This rearrangement joins TRBV25-1 to TRBJ2-5; D may be TRBD2 (5 bases). V lost 5 bases to trimming and J lost 4 bases, with 17 bases between them. The CDR3 loop spans 15 amino acids. Looked up from germline, CDR1 is MGHDK and CDR2 is SYGVNS. The CDR3 sequence: CASSLQDSQRETQYF. The DNA for the CDR3 is TGTGCCAGCAGTCTTCAGGACTCACAAAGAGAGACCCAGTACTTC.

The chain employs TRBV15 and TRBJ1-1; 10 nucleotides line up with TRBD1. The germline CDR1 and CDR2 sequences are LNHNV and YYDKDF (reference sequence). CDR3 size: 15 residues. Trimming cost V 4 bases and J 2 bases; bases outside gene matches: 4. CDR3 residues: CATSMDRGTNTEAFF. The CDR3 region has the DNA TGTGCCACCAGCATGGACAGGGGGACCAACACTGAAGCTTTCTTT.

The V gene is TRBV27, the J gene TRBJ2-7; 9 positions match TRBD2. CDR1 and CDR2 from the germline V gene are MNHEY and SMNVEV (reference sequence). V dropped 6 bases and J dropped 4; count of bases not matched to a gene: 13. This CDR3 region has 16 residues. The CDR3 DNA reads as TGTGCCAGCAGCACCTCCCTAGCGGGAATAATGTACGAGCAGTACTTC. Translated, it gives CASSTSLAGIMYEQYF.

J is TRBJ1-5 and V is TRBV18; D ambiguous. V lost 3 bases and J lost 0, with 6 bases in between. CDR3 size: 14 residues. Germline V gene sequence: CDR1 KGHSH, CDR2 LQKENI. CDR3 sequence: CASSPSHSNQPQHF. The CDR3 DNA is TGTGCCAGCTCACCGAGCCATAGCAATCAGCCCCAGCATTTT.

This chain connects TRBV15 to TRBJ2-6, with 12 positions matching TRBD2. The germline CDR1 and CDR2 sequences are LNHNV and YYDKDF (reference sequence). The CDR3 loop spans 17 amino acids. J gave up 2 bases and V 4 bases, and 3 bases lay outside the gene matches. The CDR3 here is CATSIGTSGPGANVLTF. As DNA, the CDR3 is TGTGCCACCAGCATCGGGACTAGCGGGCCTGGGGCCAACGTCCTGACTTTC.

This chain joins TRBV29-1 and TRBJ2-7; D is possibly TRBD2 (6 bases). Germline loops: CDR1 SQVTM, CDR2 ANQGSEA. Trimming removed 4 bases from V and 0 bases from J, with 10 bases in between. This CDR3 region has 13 residues. In nucleotides, the CDR3 is TGCAGCGTTGGGGGAGGCCGCTCCTACGAGCAGTACTTC. Translation: CSVGGGRSYEQYF.

The CDR3 loop reads CASSLGREGVYEQYF. CDR3 DNA: TGTGCCAGCAGCTTGGGGCGGGAGGGGGTCTACGAGCAGTACTTC. V and J are TRBV5-6 and TRBJ2-7, with TRBD2 matching 9 bases. Trimming cost V 0 bases and J 3 bases; bases outside gene matches: 4. The germline V gene has CDR1 SGHDT and CDR2 YYEEEE. This CDR3 spans 15 amino acids.

This chain connects TRBV30 to TRBJ2-1; D may correspond to TRBD1 or TRBD2 (5 bases each). CDR1 and CDR2 from the germline V gene are GTSNPN and SVGIG (reference sequence). The CDR3 has 14 amino acids. V lost 6 bases and J 0 bases, leaving 12 bases between the germline ends. CDR3 protein: CACEGHTSYNEQFF. CDR3 sequence (DNA): TGTGCCTGCGAGGGGCATACCTCCTACAATGAGCAGTTCTTC.

The chain uses TRBV30 and TRBJ1-4; D might be TRBD1 (6 bases). This CDR3 comprises 16 residues. Trimming stripped 1 base from V and 7 bases from J, with 19 bases between. Germline loops: CDR1 GTSNPN, CDR2 SVGIG (reference sequence). This CDR3 is CAWSAGVNRAIEKLFF. The CDR3 coding sequence is TGTGCCTGGAGTGCCGGCGTTAACAGGGCAATTGAAAAACTGTTTTTT.